A selection of T cell receptor beta chains follows, all from one sample in a study of long-term antiretroviral therapy in people with HIV. Sequencing used immunoSEQ multiplex PCR; TCRdb keeps in-frame clones, though not all of them. This sample has tens of thousands of clones; about 80% occur once, and the top ten carry around 11%. The source was unsorted PBMCs, collected 1.1 years before starting antiretroviral therapy. All receptors derive from a woman between 40 and 50 years old with HIV. The CDR3 runs from the conserved cysteine through the conserved F or W. The D gene is left open where the match is weak. Rows may omit the clone size; those that give it use once, few, many or a size class.

17	TRBD2	TRBV2	once	TRBJ2-7	TGTGCCAGCAGTGAAAGCTCGCTAGCGGGGGACCCATCCGAGCAGTACTTC	CASSESSLAGDPSEQYF
15	NA	TRBV6-1	few	TRBJ2-7	TGTGCCAGCAGTGGAGGGACTACCCCCAGGGGCAAGCAGTACTTC	CASSGGTTPRGKQYF
14	TRBD1	TRBV5-1	NA	TRBJ2-5	TGCGCCAGCAGCGGGTGGACAGGCCAAGAGACCCAGTACTTC	CASSGWTGQETQYF
16	TRBD2	TRBV4-3	NA	TRBJ2-1	TGCGCCAGCAGCCAAGATCCCTGGGGGGGATACAATGAGCAGTTCTTC	CASSQDPWGGYNEQFF
16	NA	TRBV6-5	NA	TRBJ1-6	TGTGCCAGCAGGTACAGGGAGAGCTCCTATAATTCACCCCTCCACTTT	CASRYRESSYNSPLHF
14	TRBD1	TRBV15	NA	TRBJ2-2	TGTGCCACCGCGACAGGGGGCAACACCGGGGAGCTGTTTTTT	CATATGGNTGELFF
14	NA	TRBV6-6	NA	TRBJ2-3	TGTGCCAGCAGTTACCCGGGACACCCAGATACGCAGTATTTT	CASSYPGHPDTQYF
13	TRBD1	TRBV19	NA	TRBJ1-4	TGTGCCACCTCCAAGGACAGGGTCGAAAAACTGTTTTTT	CATSKDRVEKLFF
16	NA	TRBV30	NA	TRBJ2-6	TGTGCCTGTCGGCCAGGGAAGGGAGATGGGGCCAACGTCCTGACTTTC	CACRPGKGDGANVLTF
14	TRBD2	TRBV7-2	few	TRBJ2-7	TGTGCCAGCAGACAGACTAGCGGGGAGGGCGAGCAGTACTTC	CASRQTSGEGEQYF
13	NA	TRBV6-6	NA	TRBJ2-2	TGTGCCAGCAGTTACTCAGAGACCGGGGAGCTGTTTTTT	CASSYSETGELFF
16	TRBD1	TRBV27	once	TRBJ2-7	TGTGCCAGCAGTCACAGAGGGGGACAGGGAATTTACGAGCAGTACTTC	CASSHRGGQGIYEQYF
14	NA	TRBV7-7	NA	TRBJ2-1	TGTGCCAGCAGCTTATCAGTGGTGAGCAATGAGCAGTTCTTC	CASSLSVVSNEQFF
13	NA	TRBV4-3	NA	TRBJ2-3	TGCGCCAGCAGCCAGGATCTAACAGATACGCAGTATTTT	CASSQDLTDTQYF
15	NA	TRBV5-1	NA	TRBJ1-2	TGCGCCAGCAGCTTGAGGCCTGGGATCGACTATGGCTACACCTTC	CASSLRPGIDYGYTF
17	TRBD1	TRBV5-1	once	TRBJ1-1	TGCGCCAGCAGCTTGTGGGGGAGCCAGGGGGGGGACACTGAAGCTTTCTTT	CASSLWGSQGGDTEAFF
11	NA	TRBV30	few	TRBJ2-2	TGTGCCTGCTCACATGGCGGGGAGCTGTTTTTT	CACSHGGELFF
11	NA	TRBV20-1	few	TRBJ1-2	TGCAGTGCTAACTCCGGATATGGCTACACCTTC	CSANSGYGYTF
14	NA	TRBV18	medium-sized	TRBJ1-2	TGTGCCAGCTCTCCAGGGGCCGCGTTCTATGGCTACACCTTC	CASSPGAAFYGYTF
14	TRBD1	TRBV7-2	NA	TRBJ1-5	TGTGCCAGCAGCTTAAGGACAGGTAATCAGCCCCAGCATTTT	CASSLRTGNQPQHF
14	TRBD1	TRBV10-3	NA	TRBJ1-6	TGTGCCATCAGTGTTGACAGGGAGAATTCACCCCTCCACTTT	CAISVDRENSPLHF
13	NA	TRBV7-2	few	TRBJ1-5	TGTGCCAGCAGCTTCTCCGCGCTTTGGCCCCAGCATTTT	CASSFSALWPQHF
15	NA	TRBV11-3	NA	TRBJ2-2	TGTGCCAGCAGCTTAGTACGTCTGGGGACCGGGGAGCTGTTTTTT	CASSLVRLGTGELFF
15	TRBD1	TRBV5-5	NA	TRBJ1-2	TGTGCCAGCAGCACCTCGGACAGGACTAACTATGGCTACACCTTC	CASSTSDRTNYGYTF
16	TRBD2	TRBV5-8	NA	TRBJ2-3	TGTGCCAGTAAGCGGGGGGGCTCCCCTAGCACAGATACGCAGTATTTT	CASKRGGSPSTDTQYF
15	TRBD2	TRBV6-5	NA	TRBJ2-7	TGTGCCAGCAGTTGGACTAGCGGGGGCCCCTACGAGCAGTACTTC	CASSWTSGGPYEQYF
14	NA	TRBV5-4	NA	TRBJ1-3	TGTGCCAGCAGCTTATCAGTCAGCGGAAACACCATATATTTT	CASSLSVSGNTIYF
13	NA	TRBV6-5	NA	TRBJ1-2	TGTGCCAGCAGTCCTCGTCCTAACTATGGCTACACCTTC	CASSPRPNYGYTF
13	NA	TRBV27	NA	TRBJ1-4	TGTGCCAGCAGTTTTCGGCGGCGTGAAAAACTGTTTTTT	CASSFRRREKLFF
15	NA	TRBV4-2	NA	TRBJ1-5	TGTGCCAGCAGCCAAGTCCCGGGGGGGAATCAGCCCCAGCATTTT	CASSQVPGGNQPQHF
15	TRBD1	TRBV10-3	NA	TRBJ2-7	TGTGCCATCAGTGATCCGGGACAGGGGATCTACGAGCAGTACTTC	CAISDPGQGIYEQYF
15	NA	TRBV5-4	NA	TRBJ2-3	TGTGCCAGCAGCTCAACCGGGACGGGTACAGATACGCAGTATTTT	CASSSTGTGTDTQYF
14	NA	TRBV18	NA	TRBJ1-3	TGTGCCAGCCGAGCTGGGGACTCTGGAAACACCATATATTTT	CASRAGDSGNTIYF
14	NA	TRBV10-3	NA	TRBJ2-5	TGTGCCATCAGTGGCAATAGCGGAGAAGAGACCCAGTACTTC	CAISGNSGEETQYF
12	NA	TRBV30	NA	TRBJ1-2	TGTGCCTGGAGTGATCAGATCTATGGCTACACCTTC	CAWSDQIYGYTF
14	NA	TRBV19	NA	TRBJ1-1	TGTGCCAGTAGTACAAGGGGGTTTGGCACTGAAGCTTTCTTT	CASSTRGFGTEAFF
16	NA	TRBV11-2	NA	TRBJ2-3	TGTGCCAGCAGCTTAGGGGACCGTGGTCGTACAGATACGCAGTATTTT	CASSLGDRGRTDTQYF
11	NA	TRBV5-4	once	TRBJ1-1	TGTGCCAGCAGCTTGGGAGAACTCGCTTTCTTT	CASSLGELAFF
18	NA	TRBV30	NA	TRBJ2-7	TGTGCCTGGAGTGTACGTTTGAAGAAATTGGGGGCTCCTTCCGAGCAGTACTTC	CAWSVRLKKLGAPSEQYF
13	NA	TRBV5-1	NA	TRBJ1-2	TGCGCCAGCAGCTTGTTTACGTTAGATGGCTACACCTTC	CASSLFTLDGYTF
14	NA	TRBV9	once	TRBJ2-2	TGTGCCAGCAGCGCACAGACAGCTACCGGGGAGCTGTTTTTT	CASSAQTATGELFF
13	NA	TRBV7-6	few	TRBJ2-2	TGTGCCAGCGACCCCATCAACACCGGGGAGCTGTTTTTT	CASDPINTGELFF
14	NA	TRBV7-2	NA	TRBJ2-7	TGTGCCAGCAGCTTAGGGACGCTCTCGTACGAGCAGTACTTC	CASSLGTLSYEQYF
14	TRBD1	TRBV6-1	once	TRBJ1-2	TGTGCCAGCACCTTGGGAGGGACAGACTATGGCTACACCTTC	CASTLGGTDYGYTF
14	NA	TRBV10-3	few	TRBJ1-3	TGTGCCATCAGTCACCCCGCCGGTCAGGACACCATATATTTT	CAISHPAGQDTIYF
17	TRBD2	TRBV28	NA	TRBJ2-7	TGTGCCAGCAGTTTATACCCTCGGGGGAGGGACCCCTACGAGCAGTACTTC	CASSLYPRGRDPYEQYF
17	TRBD1	TRBV4-1	NA	TRBJ1-2	TGCGCCAGCAGCCTCCTTTTTGGGACAGGGACTAACTATGGCTACACCTTC	CASSLLFGTGTNYGYTF
13	NA	TRBV28	once	TRBJ1-1	TGTGCCAGCAGTTTGTCCGAGAACACTGAAGCTTTCTTT	CASSLSENTEAFF
13	NA	TRBV19	NA	TRBJ1-1	TGTGCCAGTAGTCAACAGGGACGAGAGACAGCTTTCTTT	CASSQQGRETAFF
14	NA	TRBV7-9	once	TRBJ1-1	TGTGCCAGCAGCTCCCCGCTAGCGAACACTGAAGCTTTCTTT	CASSSPLANTEAFF
14	TRBD1	TRBV11-3	NA	TRBJ1-1	TGTGCCAGCAGCCTTCCACAGGGGGCTATGGAAGCTTTCTTT	CASSLPQGAMEAFF
13	NA	TRBV5-6	once	TRBJ1-2	TGTGCCAGCAGCCCCTCCAGGGACTATGGCTACACCTTC	CASSPSRDYGYTF
13	NA	TRBV7-7	once	TRBJ2-2	TGTGCCAGCAGCTTATCTCCCAACCGGGAGCTGTTTTTT	CASSLSPNRELFF
15	NA	TRBV30	NA	TRBJ1-2	TGTGCCTGGAGCGGGGGTGGGGGGTTTAACTATGACTACACCTTC	CAWSGGGGFNYDYTF
15	NA	TRBV18	NA	TRBJ1-1	TGTGCCAGCTCACCACCCGGAGGGAGTGCCGCTGAAGCTTTCTTT	CASSPPGGSAAEAFF